A selection of T cell receptor beta chains follows, all from one sample in a study of regulatory T cells in long-lasting Graves disease. TCRdb re-analysed the multiplex PCR reads in MiXCR, keeping a single row per CDR3 protein. The repertoire consists of approximately 480,000 distinct CDR3 sequences, with 15% to 20% occurring once and the leading ten covering more than 10%. This sample was also put to use in a study of T cells in Graves' hyperthyroidism and ophthalmopathy.

Sequenced material: peripheral blood mononuclear cells (PBMCs), taken at new diagnosis, from a patient treated with antithyroid drugs. These receptors were taken from a man aged 40-49 years with Graves disease. The CDR3 runs from the conserved cysteine through the conserved F or W.

j_call v_call cdr3_aa
TRBJ2-3 TRBV9 CTSSYLNTDTQYF
TRBJ1-6 TRBV12-3/TRBV12-4 CASSLLQGVGSPLHF
- TRBV5-1 CASTTTGGREKTQYF
TRBJ1-2 TRBV28 CASISNRLGEGGGYTF
TRBJ2-7 TRBV29-1 CSVGGRSYEQYF
TRBJ2-7 TRBV28 CASSLLTSSNEQYF
TRBJ1-1 TRBV9 CASSVALRTEAFF
TRBJ2-3 TRBV11-2 CASSLGWCTDTQYF
TRBJ2-3 TRBV7-2 CASSLFVSTDTQYF
TRBJ2-7 TRBV15 CATSRDRVYEQYF
TRBJ1-5 TRBV28 CASSFVGSNQPQHF
TRBJ2-5 TRBV20-1 CSAQGLAGAGETQYF
TRBJ1-2 TRBV6-1 CASSDIDRWNGYTF
TRBJ2-1 TRBV7-9 CASSPSGRVSSYNEQFF
TRBJ2-5 TRBV20-1 CSARVRKTQYF
TRBJ1-1 TRBV6-1 CASSEGRIMNTEAFF
TRBJ2-5 TRBV15 CATSRDRRVTGETQYF
TRBJ1-1 TRBV4-1 CASSQVRGRTEAFF
TRBJ2-7 TRBV7-9 CASSLILAPASSYEQYF
TRBJ2-3 TRBV7-2 CASRRLAGKIDTQYF
TRBJ2-3 TRBV28 CATSEGTDTQYF
TRBJ2-7 TRBV7-9 CASSFQIYEQYF
TRBJ2-2 TRBV6-1 CASRLGQANTGELFF
TRBJ2-7 TRBV11-2 CASSSDYTYEQYF
TRBJ2-2 TRBV27 CASRWGLHTGELFF
TRBJ1-1 TRBV18 CAGSLKDGDAEAFF
TRBJ1-2 TRBV18 CASSGGTSLGYTF
TRBJ1-4 TRBV14 CASSPGIGEKLFF
TRBJ2-1 TRBV20-1 CSARDRGGRSYNEQFF
TRBJ1-3 TRBV6-1 CASHDREAYGNTIYF
TRBJ2-1 TRBV29-1 CSVVLGGDEQFF
TRBJ2-3 TRBV20-1 CSARPTDTQYF